The rows below give T cell receptor beta chains drawn from one sample of a study of shared clonotypes between healthy human individuals. Using immunoSEQ multiplex PCR, the repertoire was profiled, and TCRdb retains in-frame clones only, with some absent. This table holds around 940,000 clones, about three quarters found once. Sequencing was performed on memory CD4+ T cells sorted from blood. The receptors here all came from a man between 18 and 35 years old in good health. CDR3s include the opening cysteine and the closing phenylalanine or tryptophan. A D gene is named only where the DNA matches it firmly. Clone sizes are given selectively: once, few, many, or a class where the clone is expanded.

J | V | size | D | DNA | CDR3
TRBJ2-3 | TRBV5-5 | - | - | TGTGCCACCACGATGAACGCAGATACGCAGTATTTT | CATTMNADTQYF
TRBJ1-2 | TRBV5-8 | once | TRBD1 | TGTGCCAGCAGCTTGACAGGGGCTAACTATGGCTACACCTTC | CASSLTGANYGYTF
TRBJ1-2 | TRBV6-6 | - | - | TGTGCCAGCAGTTACTCGCTTCTGAGCTATGGCTACACCTTC | CASSYSLLSYGYTF
TRBJ2-1 | TRBV5-1 | - | - | TGCGCCAGCAGCTTGAACGCGGGACCACGCAATGAGCAGTTCTTC | CASSLNAGPRNEQFF
TRBJ1-4 | TRBV5-1 | - | TRBD1 | TGCGCCAGCAGTGCCGGGACAGGGGCTTCAAAACTGTTTTTT | CASSAGTGASKLFF
TRBJ2-5 | TRBV19 | once | TRBD1 | TGTGCCAGTAGCCCCGGAGACAGGGTATATGAGACCCAGTACTTC | CASSPGDRVYETQYF
TRBJ1-4 | TRBV5-1 | - | TRBD1 | TGCGCCAGCAGCTTTTCGTGGACAGGGGTTGAAAAACTGTTTTTT | CASSFSWTGVEKLFF
TRBJ1-1 | TRBV19 | - | - | TGTGCCAGTAGTATTCAAATGAACACTGAAGCTTTCTTT | CASSIQMNTEAFF
TRBJ2-7 | TRBV6-5 | - | - | TGTGCCAGCAGGCAGAGTATGGATTCTACGCAGCAGTACTTC | CASRQSMDSTQQYF
TRBJ2-7 | TRBV7-9 | - | - | TGTGCCAGCAGCCCACGACAGACGGGTTTGGACGAGCAGTACTTC | CASSPRQTGLDEQYF
TRBJ2-7 | TRBV7-2 | once | TRBD2 | TGTGCCAGCAGCCCTCGAAAGACGGGCCTAGCGGGAGGGCCCGAGCAGTACTTC | CASSPRKTGLAGGPEQYF
TRBJ1-4 | TRBV7-9 | few | - | TGTGCCAGCAGCTCAACAGGGAGGCCAACTAATGAAAAACTGTTTTTT | CASSSTGRPTNEKLFF
TRBJ1-5 | TRBV19 | - | - | TGTGCCAGTAGTATCCGGGCGGGCGCCAGCAATCAGCCCCAGCATTTT | CASSIRAGASNQPQHF
TRBJ1-4 | TRBV6-6 | - | - | TGTGCCAGCAGTGTAGAAAAACTGTTTTTT | CASSVEKLFF
TRBJ2-3 | TRBV4-1 | few | TRBD2 | TGCGCCAGCAGCCTAACGGGACTAGCTCTAGATACGCAGTATTTT | CASSLTGLALDTQYF
TRBJ1-2 | TRBV6-6 | - | - | TGTGCCAGCAGCCCACTACCCAACTATGGCTACACCTTC | CASSPLPNYGYTF
TRBJ2-5 | TRBV2 | once | TRBD1 | TGTGCCAGCAGTGACAGAACAGGGGGGCAAGAGACCCAGTACTTC | CASSDRTGGQETQYF
TRBJ2-7 | TRBV18 | - | - | TGTGCCAGCTCCAGCTCGTCCCTTTACGAGCAGTACTTC | CASSSSSLYEQYF
TRBJ2-3 | TRBV5-1 | few | TRBD2 | TGCGCCAGCAGCCAAGCGAGGGGCGGGAGGCCAGATACGCAGTATTTT | CASSQARGGRPDTQYF
TRBJ2-1 | TRBV27 | - | TRBD1 | TGTGCCAGCAGTAAAGCCGGGACAGGAGCCCCCAATGAGCAGTTCTTC | CASSKAGTGAPNEQFF
TRBJ2-7 | TRBV29-1 | - | TRBD1 | TGCAGCGTCTATCGACAGGGGAGGTCAGTAGATATCGAGCAGTACTTC | CSVYRQGRSVDIEQYF
TRBJ1-2 | TRBV6-6 | - | - | TGTGCCAGCAGTTTCAGCGGCTACACCTTC | CASSFSGYTF
TRBJ1-2 | TRBV10-3 | - | - | TGTGCCATCAGCGCTCTCCAAGGCGGGGGTAATGGCTACACCTTC | CAISALQGGGNGYTF
TRBJ1-4 | TRBV11-2 | - | - | TGTGCCAGCAGCTCCAGACCCCTGCGGCCTAATGAAAAACTGTTTTTT | CASSSRPLRPNEKLFF
TRBJ1-5 | TRBV7-6 | - | - | TGTGCCAGCAGCTTAGTGGACAATCAGCCCCAGCATTTT | CASSLVDNQPQHF
TRBJ2-7 | TRBV18 | - | TRBD2 | TGTGCCAGCTCACCACTCACTAGCGGGTCCTACGAGCAGTACTTC | CASSPLTSGSYEQYF
TRBJ1-2 | TRBV28 | - | - | TGTGCCAGCAGTTTGGTTTCCCCCAACTATGGCTACACCTTC | CASSLVSPNYGYTF
TRBJ1-1 | TRBV30 | - | - | TGTGCCTGGAGTTCGGGCAAGAACACTGAAGCTTTCTTT | CAWSSGKNTEAFF
TRBJ1-5 | TRBV6-6 | - | - | TGTGCCAGCACTACCGGTTCCCAGCCCCAGCATTTT | CASTTGSQPQHF
TRBJ1-1 | TRBV6-6 | - | - | TGTGCCAGCAGCGCGGCGGACACGATGAACACTGAAGCTTTCTTT | CASSAADTMNTEAFF
TRBJ1-2 | TRBV20-1 | - | - | TGCAGTGCTGGGCCTGGCTACACCTTC | CSAGPGYTF
TRBJ1-5 | TRBV10-2 | - | - | TGCGCCAGCAGTGAGATTGAGGTGCCCCAGCATTTT | CASSEIEVPQHF
TRBJ2-5 | TRBV5-1 | - | - | TGCGCCAGCGGGAGAACGGAGACCCAGTACTTC | CASGRTETQYF
TRBJ2-1 | TRBV19 | - | TRBD1 | TGTGCCAGTAGTATGCTAGGGGGCGATCTTTGGGATGAGCAGTTCTTC | CASSMLGGDLWDEQFF
TRBJ2-5 | TRBV27 | - | TRBD2 | TGTGCCAGTTCGGGGCGGGAGGCAGAGACCCAGTACTTC | CASSGREAETQYF
TRBJ2-2 | TRBV27 | - | - | TGTGCCAGCAGTTTTAAGGGCGCCACCGGGGAGCTGTTTTTT | CASSFKGATGELFF
TRBJ2-1 | TRBV28 | - | - | TGTGCCAGTGGACAGCAGCAGTTCTTC | CASGQQQFF
TRBJ2-7 | TRBV4-3 | - | - | TGCGCCAGCAGCCAAGACGGGACTCCAGGCTACGAGCAGTACTTC | CASSQDGTPGYEQYF
TRBJ2-3 | TRBV7-9 | once | - | TGTGCCAGCAGTCGATCAGGGATAGATACGCAGTATTTT | CASSRSGIDTQYF